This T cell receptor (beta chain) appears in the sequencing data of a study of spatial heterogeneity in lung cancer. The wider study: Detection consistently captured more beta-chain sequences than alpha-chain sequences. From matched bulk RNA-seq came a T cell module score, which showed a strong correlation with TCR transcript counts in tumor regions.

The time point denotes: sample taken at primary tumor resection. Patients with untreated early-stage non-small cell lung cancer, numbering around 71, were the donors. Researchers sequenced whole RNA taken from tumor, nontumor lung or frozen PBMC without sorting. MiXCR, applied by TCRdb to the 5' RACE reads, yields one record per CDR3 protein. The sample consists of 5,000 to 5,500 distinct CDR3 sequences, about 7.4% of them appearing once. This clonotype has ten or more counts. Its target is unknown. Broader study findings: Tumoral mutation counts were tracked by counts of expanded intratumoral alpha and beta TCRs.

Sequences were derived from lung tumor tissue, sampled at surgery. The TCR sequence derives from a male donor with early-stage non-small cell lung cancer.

CDR3: CASSSPSPQGDDGYTF. The CDR3 nucleotides read TGTGCCAGCAGCTCCCCTTCCCCCCAGGGGGACGATGGCTACACCTTC. J is TRBJ1-2 and V is TRBV21-1; the table's TRBD1 call for D was not verified on the DNA. TRBV21-1 is noted as a pseudogene. The CDR3 covers 16 residues.